Following are 27 T cell receptor beta chains from one sample sequenced in a study of T cell responses to AZD1222 COVID-19 vaccine. The assay was immunoSEQ multiplex PCR, and TCRdb's table has in-frame clones only and misses some. The table includes some 130,000 clones, around nine tenths detected once. The sample in question was peripheral blood, obtained on day 0 of AZD1222 vaccination. These receptors all stem from an adult in good health.

The rearrangement links TRBV12-3 or TRBV12-4 to TRBJ2-1; D is possibly TRBD1 (5 bases). CDR3 length: 13 amino acids. V was shortened by 7 bases and J by 7 bases, with 14 bases between the two germline ends. The CDR3 bases are TGTGCCAGCACCCGTGACAGTTGGAATGAGCAGTTCTTC. It translates to CASTRDSWNEQFF.

This chain joins TRBV7-8 and TRBJ1-2, with D perhaps TRBD1 (6 bases). The CDR3 covers 13 residues. CDR1 and CDR2 from the germline V gene are SGHVS and FQNEAQ. Trimming removed 5 bases from V and 4 bases from J, with 11 bases in between. This CDR3 is CASSHRVPYGYTF. The CDR3 DNA sequence: TGTGCCAGCAGCCACAGGGTCCCCTATGGCTACACCTTC.

The CDR3 DNA reads TGCGCCAGCAGCCTGGAGACAGGGGGTCTCAATTCACCCCTCCACTTT. As protein: CASSLETGGLNSPLHF. V usage is TRBV5-1 and J usage is TRBJ1-6, with 9 nucleotides matching TRBD1. V dropped 4 bases and J dropped 7; count of bases not matched to a gene: 9. This CDR3 is 16 amino acids long. Per germline, CDR1 SGHRS and CDR2 YFSETQ.

The J gene is TRBJ2-7, the V gene TRBV13; 12 bases are a match to TRBD1. The CDR3 length is 19 residues. Germline CDR1 and CDR2: PRHDT and FYEKMQ (reference sequence). Trimming took 5 bases from V and 0 from J; bases not matched to a gene: 14. CDR3 residues: CASSRTPGQGAGSSYEQYF. CDR3 bases: TGTGCCAGCAGCCGTACTCCGGGACAGGGGGCAGGTAGCTCCTACGAGCAGTACTTC.

This clone was recorded a few times. This rearrangement joins TRBV24-1 to TRBJ2-5, with D possibly TRBD1 on 6 matching bases. Trimming cost V 4 bases and J 0 bases, with 11 bases left between them. Germline V gene lookup returns CDR1 KGHDR and CDR2 SFDVKD. The CDR3 totals 15 residues. This chain's CDR3 is CATSDPDRYQETQYF. Written as DNA, the CDR3 is TGTGCCACCAGTGACCCGGACAGATACCAAGAGACCCAGTACTTC.

The chain combines TRBV4-3 with TRBJ1-4; 12 nucleotides agree with TRBD1. Germline V gives CDR1 LGHNA, CDR2 YSLEER. The length of the CDR3 is 18 residues. V lost 1 base and J lost 7; bases outside the gene matches: 10. CDR3 DNA sequence: TGCGCCAGCAGCCAAGTCCCGGGACAGGGGGCGTCTGGTGAAAAACTGTTTTTT. This translates into CASSQVPGQGASGEKLFF.

This chain joins TRBV19 and TRBJ1-6; D uncertain. Germline lookup yields CDR1 LNHDA and CDR2 SQIVND (reference sequence). This CDR3 is 16 amino acids long. Trimming cost V 3 bases and J 4 bases, with 13 bases left between them. CDR3 sequence reads: CASSMGSGQYNSPLHF. The DNA of the CDR3 is TGTGCCAGTAGTATGGGGTCGGGCCAATATAATTCACCCCTCCACTTT.

This chain uses TRBV7-6 with TRBJ2-3; TRBD1 agrees at 7 bases. With 2 bases clipped from V and 2 bases from J, the junction kept 4 bases outside the gene matches. This CDR3 spans 15 amino acids. In germline, CDR1 is SGHVS, CDR2 FNYEAQ. CDR3 amino acids: CASSLYQGDTDTQYF. The CDR3 region has the DNA TGTGCCAGCAGCTTATATCAGGGGGACACAGATACGCAGTATTTT. The whole variable domain, filled in from reference TRBV7-6 and TRBJ2-3, reads GAGVSQSPRYKVTKRGQDVALRCDPISGHVSLYWYRQALGQGPEFLTYFNYEAQQDKSGLPNDRFSAERPEGSISTLTIQRTEQRDSAMYRCASSLYQGDTDTQYFGPGTRLTVL.

The gene calls are TRBV10-3 and TRBJ2-5; D call uncertain. CDR3 length equals 11 residues. Germline CDR1 is ENHRY and CDR2 is SYGVKD. Trimming shortened V by 4 bases and J by 5 bases, and 5 bases separated the two germline ends. CDR3 amino acids: CAISVDETQYF. The DNA of the CDR3 is TGTGCCATCAGTGTCGATGAGACCCAGTACTTC.

The rearrangement uses TRBV15 and TRBJ2-1; 8 bases are shared with TRBD2. This CDR3 contains 14 residues. With 6 bases clipped from V and 8 bases from J, the junction kept 9 bases outside the gene matches. Germline assignment: CDR1 LNHNV and CDR2 YYDKDF (reference sequence). The CDR3 is CATRPSGSRDEQFF. In DNA form, the CDR3 reads TGTGCCACCAGGCCTAGCGGGTCTAGAGATGAGCAGTTCTTC.

J is TRBJ1-3 and V is TRBV7-9; D not resolved. The V end was cut by 5 bases, the J end by 0 bases, with 14 bases between. CDR1 and CDR2 from the germline V gene are SEHNR and FQNEAQ (reference sequence). This CDR3 has 16 amino acids. CDR3: CASSRNSGFSGNTIYF. CDR3 coding DNA: TGTGCCAGCAGCAGAAATTCGGGATTCTCTGGAAACACCATATATTTT.

This rearrangement joins TRBV9 to TRBJ2-5, with D hard to call. Germline CDR1 and CDR2: SGDLS and YYNGEE. V shed 0 bases and J shed 0 bases, with 9 bases lying between them. The CDR3 is made up of 15 amino acids. The CDR3 coding sequence is TGTGCCAGCAGCGTAGAGGCAGCTTACCAAGAGACCCAGTACTTC. Translating it yields CASSVEAAYQETQYF.

The chain carries TRBV28 and TRBJ1-5; TRBD1 is a possible D gene (5 bases). Germline V gene data show CDR1 as MDHEN and CDR2 as SYDVKM. The V end lost 2 bases, the J end lost 4 bases, and 18 bases lay between the germline ends. The CDR3 contains 17 residues. The CDR3 spells CASSLIRQGTLNQPQHF. The CDR3, as DNA: TGTGCCAGCAGTTTAATAAGGCAGGGAACCTTGAATCAGCCCCAGCATTTT.

This clone occurred once. V gene TRBV7-9 combines with J gene TRBJ1-1; D gene uncertain. CDR1 and CDR2 from the germline V gene are SEHNR and FQNEAQ (reference sequence). This CDR3 has 11 residues. With 5 bases removed from V and 2 bases from J, the gap between germline ends came to 3 bases. CDR3 residues: CASSQNTEAFF. The CDR3 coding sequence is TGTGCCAGCAGCCAAAACACTGAAGCTTTCTTT.

The chain uses TRBV29-1 and TRBJ1-1; no firm D call. Germline V gene lookup returns CDR1 SQVTM and CDR2 ANQGSEA. This CDR3 spans 12 amino acids. Trimming stripped 6 bases from V and 6 bases from J, with 14 bases between. The CDR3 sequence is CSVGSGRAEAFF. The CDR3 bases are TGCAGCGTGGGATCCGGGCGGGCTGAAGCTTTCTTT.

This chain joins TRBV6-5 and TRBJ2-7; D gene uncertain. Germline loops: CDR1 MNHEY, CDR2 SVGAGI. V dropped 6 bases and J dropped 9 bases, with 12 bases sitting between them. CDR3 length: 11 amino acids. CDR3 region: CASSSTGGQYF. As DNA, the CDR3 is TGTGCCAGCAGCTCGACCGGCGGGCAGTACTTC.

CDR3 sequence reads: CASSRKGTANEKLFF. DNA of the CDR3: TGTGCCAGCAGTCGAAAGGGGACGGCTAATGAAAAACTGTTTTTT. V is TRBV3-1 (or the pseudogene TRBV3-2) and J is TRBJ1-4; perhaps TRBD1 as D (5 bases). V lost 6 bases and J 3 bases, leaving 14 bases between the germline ends. Germline-derived CDR1 and CDR2 are LGHDT and YNNKEL (reference sequence). The length of the CDR3 is 15 residues.

The CDR3 here is CASSLSPGTTNNEQFF. The CDR3 DNA is TGTGCCAGCAGCTTGTCTCCCGGGACAACTAACAATGAGCAGTTCTTC. This chain connects TRBV7-9 to TRBJ2-1, with D possibly matching TRBD1 (6 bases). The CDR3 is 16 amino acids. Germline values: CDR1 SEHNR, CDR2 FQNEAQ (reference sequence). Trimming shortened V by 3 bases and J by 5 bases, and 17 bases separated the two germline ends.

V usage is TRBV9 and J usage is TRBJ2-3; D gene uncertain. The germline V and J ends were trimmed by 0 bases and 4 bases, with 9 bases remaining between them. CDR1 and CDR2 from the germline V gene are SGDLS and YYNGEE. The CDR3 loop spans 14 amino acids. The CDR3 sequence is CASSVDPIPDTQYF. For the CDR3, the DNA is TGTGCCAGCAGCGTAGACCCTATCCCAGATACGCAGTATTTT.

This clone was detected once. This sequence joins TRBV4-3 and TRBJ2-1; D call uncertain. V was pared by 4 bases and J by 8 bases, with 18 bases between. The germline gives CDR1 LGHNA, CDR2 YSLEER. The CDR3 runs to 15 residues. The CDR3 loop reads CASSLEIERMDEQFF. The CDR3 nucleotides read TGCGCCAGCAGCCTAGAAATAGAACGTATGGATGAGCAGTTCTTC.

The J gene is TRBJ2-4, the V gene TRBV7-2, with 10 bases aligning to TRBD2. Per the germline V gene, CDR1 is SGHTA and CDR2 is FQGNSA. The J segment lost 1 base and the V segment lost 1 base, leaving 7 bases of the junction unmatched. The CDR3 extends over 18 amino acids. CDR3 protein: CASSLGPSGSTAKNIQYF. CDR3 nucleotide sequence: TGTGCCAGCAGCTTAGGCCCTAGCGGGAGTACGGCCAAAAACATTCAGTACTTC.

This clone was seen a single time. The chain couples TRBV2 to TRBJ1-4; tentatively, D is TRBD1 (5 bases). There are 14 residues in the CDR3. CDR1 and CDR2 (germline): SNHLY, FYNNEI. Between the trimmed V and J ends, which lost 4 bases and 8 bases, there was a span of 14 bases. CDR3 in DNA: TGTGCCAGCAGTGTGGGGGGTGAGCTGGAAAAACTGTTTTTT. Encoded protein: CASSVGGELEKLFF.

This chain links TRBV4-3 with TRBJ1-5; D may be TRBD1 (5 bases). The CDR3 has 16 residues. Germline loops: CDR1 LGHNA, CDR2 YSLEER. The V end was cut by 0 bases, the J end by 2 bases, with 11 bases between. The CDR3 coding sequence is TGCGCCAGCAGCCAAGAGGTGTCAGGGCGCAATCAGCCCCAGCATTTT. This sequence encodes CASSQEVSGRNQPQHF.

The chain is built from TRBV5-1 and TRBJ1-2; D is unresolved. Deletions cut 4 bases from V and 12 bases from J, with 19 bases between. The CDR3 extends over 13 amino acids. CDR1 and CDR2 (germline): SGHRS, YFSETQ. CDR3 nucleotide sequence: TGCGCCAGCAGCCCACGCCGGGCCCTACACCACACCTTC. Translating gives CASSPRRALHHTF.

The rearrangement uses TRBV28 and TRBJ1-2, with unresolved D. Germline assignment: CDR1 MDHEN and CDR2 SYDVKM. Deletions cut 5 bases from V and 2 bases from J, with 12 bases between. CDR3 size: 14 residues. The CDR3 DNA follows: TGTGCCAGCAGTCCGCCATGGGGAAACTATGGCTACACCTTC. Its translation is CASSPPWGNYGYTF.

The chain recombines TRBV14 with TRBJ1-2, with a possible D match to TRBD1 (5 bases). Germline V gene lookup returns CDR1 SGHDN and CDR2 FVKESK. V was trimmed by 0 bases and J by 0 bases, leaving 8 bases between them. The CDR3 is 15 amino acids. The CDR3 nucleotides read TGTGCCAGCAGCCAAGATTCGACAGCTAACTATGGCTACACCTTC. It is translated as CASSQDSTANYGYTF.

The rearrangement links TRBV5-1 to TRBJ1-2, with 7 bases lining up with TRBD1. This CDR3 spans 15 amino acids. CDR1 is SGHRS and CDR2 is YFSETQ in the germline V gene. Unmatched junction bases numbered 6, after V lost 0 bases and J lost 4 bases. The CDR3 sequence is CASSLAGQVTYGYTF. CDR3 bases: TGCGCCAGCAGCTTGGCCGGACAGGTAACCTATGGCTACACCTTC.